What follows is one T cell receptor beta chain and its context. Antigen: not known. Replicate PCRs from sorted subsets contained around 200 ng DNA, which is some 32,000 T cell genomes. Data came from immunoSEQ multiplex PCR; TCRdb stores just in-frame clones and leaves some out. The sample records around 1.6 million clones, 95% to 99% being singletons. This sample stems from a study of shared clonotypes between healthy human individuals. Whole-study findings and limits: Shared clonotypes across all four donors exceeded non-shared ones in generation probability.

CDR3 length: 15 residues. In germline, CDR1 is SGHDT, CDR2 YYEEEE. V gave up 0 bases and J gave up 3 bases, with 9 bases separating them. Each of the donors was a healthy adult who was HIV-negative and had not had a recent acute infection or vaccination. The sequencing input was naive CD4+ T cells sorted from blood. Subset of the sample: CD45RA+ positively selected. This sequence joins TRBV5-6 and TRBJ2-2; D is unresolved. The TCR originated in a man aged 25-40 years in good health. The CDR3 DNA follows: TGTGCCAGCAGCTTGGAACCCCAGGACACCGGGGAGCTGTTTTTT. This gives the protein CASSLEPQDTGELFF.